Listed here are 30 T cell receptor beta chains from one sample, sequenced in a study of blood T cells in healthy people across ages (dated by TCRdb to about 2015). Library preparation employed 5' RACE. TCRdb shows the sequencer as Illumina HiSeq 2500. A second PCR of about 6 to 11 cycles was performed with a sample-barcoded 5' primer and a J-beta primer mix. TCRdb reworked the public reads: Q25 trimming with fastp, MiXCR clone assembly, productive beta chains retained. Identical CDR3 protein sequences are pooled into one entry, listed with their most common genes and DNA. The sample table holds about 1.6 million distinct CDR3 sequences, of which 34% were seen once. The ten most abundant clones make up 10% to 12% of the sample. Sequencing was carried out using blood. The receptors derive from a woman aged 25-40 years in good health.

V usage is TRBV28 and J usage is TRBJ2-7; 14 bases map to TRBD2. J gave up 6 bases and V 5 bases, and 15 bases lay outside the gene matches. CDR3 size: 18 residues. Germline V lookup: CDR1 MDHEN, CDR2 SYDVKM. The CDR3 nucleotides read TGTGCCAGCAGTAGGGACAGGGCCTCAGGACTAGCGGGAGGCGAGCAGTACTTC. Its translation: CASSRDRASGLAGGEQYF.

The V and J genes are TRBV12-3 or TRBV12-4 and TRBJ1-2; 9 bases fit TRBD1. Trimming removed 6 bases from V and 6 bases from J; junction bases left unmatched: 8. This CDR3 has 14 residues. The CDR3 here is CASSSMTGGHGYTF. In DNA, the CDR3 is TGTGCCAGCAGCTCTATGACAGGGGGGCATGGCTACACCTTC.

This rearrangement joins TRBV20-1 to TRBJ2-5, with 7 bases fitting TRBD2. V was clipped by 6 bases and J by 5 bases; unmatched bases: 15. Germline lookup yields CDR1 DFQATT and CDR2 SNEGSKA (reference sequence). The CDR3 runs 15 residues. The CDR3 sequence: CSARDGGGDVETQYF. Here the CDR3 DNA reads TGCAGTGCAAGGGACGGGGGAGGGGATGTGGAGACCCAGTACTTC.

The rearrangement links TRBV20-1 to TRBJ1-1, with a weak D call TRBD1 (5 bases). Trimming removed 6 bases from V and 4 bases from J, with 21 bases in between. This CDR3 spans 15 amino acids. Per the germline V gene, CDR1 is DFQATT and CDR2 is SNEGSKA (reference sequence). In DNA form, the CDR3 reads TGCAGTGCGAACCCGCCGGAGGGCAGGGCCACTGAAGCTTTCTTT. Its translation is CSANPPEGRATEAFF.

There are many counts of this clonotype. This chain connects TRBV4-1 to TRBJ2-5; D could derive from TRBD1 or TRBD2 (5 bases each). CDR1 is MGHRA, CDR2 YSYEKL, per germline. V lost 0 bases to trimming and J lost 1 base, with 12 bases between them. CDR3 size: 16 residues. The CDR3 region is CASSQEGTLPQETQYF. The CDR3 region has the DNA TGCGCCAGCAGCCAAGAAGGGACCCTACCCCAAGAGACCCAGTACTTC.

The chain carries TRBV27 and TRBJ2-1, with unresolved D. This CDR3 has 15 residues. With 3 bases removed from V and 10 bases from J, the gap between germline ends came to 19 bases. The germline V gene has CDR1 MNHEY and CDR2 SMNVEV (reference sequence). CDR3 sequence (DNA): TGTGCCAGCAGTTTTTGGTTCAATGGCGATCAAGAGCAGTTCTTC. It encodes CASSFWFNGDQEQFF.

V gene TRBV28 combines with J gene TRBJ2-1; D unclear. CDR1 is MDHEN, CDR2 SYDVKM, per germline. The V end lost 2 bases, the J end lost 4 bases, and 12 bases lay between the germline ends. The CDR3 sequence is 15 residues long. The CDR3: CASSLPRFDYNEQFF. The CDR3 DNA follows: TGTGCCAGCAGTTTACCACGTTTCGATTACAATGAGCAGTTCTTC.

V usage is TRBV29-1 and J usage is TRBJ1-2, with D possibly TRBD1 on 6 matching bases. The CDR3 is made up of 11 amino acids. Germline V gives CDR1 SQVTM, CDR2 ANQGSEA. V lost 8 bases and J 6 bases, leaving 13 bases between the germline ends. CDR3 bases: TGCAGCCATAGGACAGTCCATGGCTACACCTTC. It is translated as CSHRTVHGYTF.

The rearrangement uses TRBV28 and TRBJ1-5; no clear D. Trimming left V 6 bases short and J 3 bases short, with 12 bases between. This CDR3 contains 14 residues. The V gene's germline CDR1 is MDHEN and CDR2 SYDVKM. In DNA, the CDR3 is TGTGCCAGCAGCGGGGTCGGAGACAATCAGCCCCAGCATTTT. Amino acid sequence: CASSGVGDNQPQHF. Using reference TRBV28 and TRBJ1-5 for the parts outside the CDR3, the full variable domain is DVKVTQSSRYLVKRTGEKVFLECVQDMDHENMFWYRQDPGLGLRLIYFSYDVKMKEKGDIPEGYSVSREKKERFSLILESASTNQTSMYLCASSGVGDNQPQHFGDGTRLSIL.

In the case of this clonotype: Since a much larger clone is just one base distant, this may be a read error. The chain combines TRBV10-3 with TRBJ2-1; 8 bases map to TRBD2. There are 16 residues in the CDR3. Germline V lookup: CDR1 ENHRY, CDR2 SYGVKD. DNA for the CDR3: TGTGCCATCAGTGCCACGGGAGGGGCGAGTTCGTATGAGCAGTGCTTC. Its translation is CAISATGGASSYEQCF.

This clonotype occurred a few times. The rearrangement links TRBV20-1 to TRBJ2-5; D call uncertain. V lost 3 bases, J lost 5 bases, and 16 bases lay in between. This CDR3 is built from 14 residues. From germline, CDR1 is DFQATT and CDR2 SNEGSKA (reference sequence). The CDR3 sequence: CSASLNVYGETQYF. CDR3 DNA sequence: TGCAGTGCTAGTCTGAACGTCTATGGGGAGACCCAGTACTTC.

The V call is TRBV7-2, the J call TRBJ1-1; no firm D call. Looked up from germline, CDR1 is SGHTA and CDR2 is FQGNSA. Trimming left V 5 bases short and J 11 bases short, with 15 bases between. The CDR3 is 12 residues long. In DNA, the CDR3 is TGTGCCAGCAGCGTACTCTACCAAGGGGCTTTCTTT. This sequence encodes CASSVLYQGAFF. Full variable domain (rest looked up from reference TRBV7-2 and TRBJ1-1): GAGVSQSPSNKVTEKGKDVELRCDPISGHTALYWYRQSLGQGLEFLIYFQGNSAPDKSGLPSDRFSAERTGGSVSTLTIQRTQQEDSAVYLCASSVLYQGAFFGQGTRLTVV.

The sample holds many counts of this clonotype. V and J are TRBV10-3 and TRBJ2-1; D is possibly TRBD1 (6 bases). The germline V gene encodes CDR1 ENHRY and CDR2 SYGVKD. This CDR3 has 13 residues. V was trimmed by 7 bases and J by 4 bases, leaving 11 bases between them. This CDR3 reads CAITGQQYNEQFF. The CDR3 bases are TGTGCCATCACCGGACAGCAATACAATGAGCAGTTCTTC.

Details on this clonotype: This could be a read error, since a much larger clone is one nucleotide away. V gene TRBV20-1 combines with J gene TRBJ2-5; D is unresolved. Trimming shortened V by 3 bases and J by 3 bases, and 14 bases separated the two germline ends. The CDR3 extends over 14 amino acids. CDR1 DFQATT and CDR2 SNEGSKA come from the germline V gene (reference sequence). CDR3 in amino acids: CSARVGWQKETQYF. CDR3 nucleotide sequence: TGCAGTGCTAGGGTTGGCTGGCAGAAAGAGACCCAGTACTTC.

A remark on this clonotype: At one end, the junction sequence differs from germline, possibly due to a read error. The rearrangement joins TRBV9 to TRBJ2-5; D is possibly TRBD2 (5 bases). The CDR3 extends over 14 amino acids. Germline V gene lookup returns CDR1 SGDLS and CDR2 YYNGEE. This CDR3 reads CASSVGSAGEAQYF. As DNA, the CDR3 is TGTGCCAGCAGCGTAGGTAGCGCCGGAGAGGCCCAGTACTTC.

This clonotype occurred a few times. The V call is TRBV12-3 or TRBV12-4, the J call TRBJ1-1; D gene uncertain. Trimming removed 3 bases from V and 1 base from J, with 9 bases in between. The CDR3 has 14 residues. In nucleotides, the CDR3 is TGTGCCAGCAGTTTGGACGGACGGAACACTGAAGCTTTCTTT. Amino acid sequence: CASSLDGRNTEAFF.

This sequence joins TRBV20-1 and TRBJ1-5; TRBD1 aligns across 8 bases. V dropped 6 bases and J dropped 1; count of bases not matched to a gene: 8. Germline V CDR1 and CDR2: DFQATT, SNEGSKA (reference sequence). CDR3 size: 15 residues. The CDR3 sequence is CSAHLNRGSNQPQHF. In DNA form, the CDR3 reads TGCAGTGCGCATCTTAACAGGGGGAGCAATCAGCCCCAGCATTTT.

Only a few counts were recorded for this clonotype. The CDR3 loop reads CASSLGALRDTQYF. In DNA form, the CDR3 reads TGTGCCAGCAGCTTAGGCGCGTTGAGAGATACGCAGTATTTT. V is TRBV7-2 and J is TRBJ2-3; D unresolved. Germline values: CDR1 SGHTA, CDR2 FQGNSA. The CDR3 loop spans 14 amino acids. Trimming left V 1 base short and J 5 bases short, with 10 bases between. Together with reference TRBV7-2 and TRBJ2-3, the CDR3 gives the full variable domain: GAGVSQSPSNKVTEKGKDVELRCDPISGHTALYWYRQSLGQGLEFLIYFQGNSAPDKSGLPSDRFSAERTGGSVSTLTIQRTQQEDSAVYLCASSLGALRDTQYFGPGTRLTVL.

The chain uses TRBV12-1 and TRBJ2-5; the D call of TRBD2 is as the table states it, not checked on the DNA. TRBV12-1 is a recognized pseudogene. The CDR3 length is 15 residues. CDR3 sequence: CASSLDTSSRETQYF. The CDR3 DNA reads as TGTGCCAGCAGCTTGGACACTAGCTCACGGGAGACCCAGTACTTC.

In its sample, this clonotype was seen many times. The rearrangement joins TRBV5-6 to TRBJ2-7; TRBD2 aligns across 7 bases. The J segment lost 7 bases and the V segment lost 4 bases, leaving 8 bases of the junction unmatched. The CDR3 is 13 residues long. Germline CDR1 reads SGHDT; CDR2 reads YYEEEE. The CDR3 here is CASSGPLGGEQYF. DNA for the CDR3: TGTGCCAGCAGCGGACCACTGGGGGGGGAGCAGTACTTC.

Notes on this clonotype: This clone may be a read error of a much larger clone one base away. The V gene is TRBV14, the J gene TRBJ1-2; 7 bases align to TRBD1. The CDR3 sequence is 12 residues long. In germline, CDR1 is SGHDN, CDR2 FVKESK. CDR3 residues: CACSQTGYGYTF. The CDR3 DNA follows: TGTGCCTGCAGCCAGACAGGGTATGGCTACACCTTC.

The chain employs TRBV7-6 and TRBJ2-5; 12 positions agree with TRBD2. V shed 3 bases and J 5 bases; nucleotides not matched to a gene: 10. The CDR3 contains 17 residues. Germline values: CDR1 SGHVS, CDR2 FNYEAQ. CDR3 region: CASSFSGTSGGRETQYF. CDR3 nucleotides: TGTGCCAGCAGCTTCAGCGGTACTAGCGGGGGGAGGGAGACCCAGTACTTC.

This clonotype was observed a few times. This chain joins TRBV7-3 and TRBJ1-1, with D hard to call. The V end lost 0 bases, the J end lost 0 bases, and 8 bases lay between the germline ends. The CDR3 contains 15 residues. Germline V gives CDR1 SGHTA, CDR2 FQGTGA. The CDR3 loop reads CASSLTGGVNTEAFF. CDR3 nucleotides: TGTGCCAGCAGCTTAACTGGCGGGGTGAACACTGAAGCTTTCTTT.

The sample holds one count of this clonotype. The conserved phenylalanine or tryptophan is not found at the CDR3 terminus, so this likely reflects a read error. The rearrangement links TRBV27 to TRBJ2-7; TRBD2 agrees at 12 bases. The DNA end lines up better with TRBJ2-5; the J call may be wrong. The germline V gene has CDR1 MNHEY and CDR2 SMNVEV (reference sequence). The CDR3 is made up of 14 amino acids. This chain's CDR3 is CASSTGTSGETQYC. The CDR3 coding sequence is TGTGCCAGCAGTACGGGGACTAGCGGGGAGACCCAGTACTGC.

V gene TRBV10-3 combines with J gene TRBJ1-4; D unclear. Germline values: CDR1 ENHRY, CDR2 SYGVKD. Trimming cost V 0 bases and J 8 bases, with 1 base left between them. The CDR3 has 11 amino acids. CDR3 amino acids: CAISESEKLFF. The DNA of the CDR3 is TGTGCCATCAGTGAGTCCGAAAAACTGTTTTTT.

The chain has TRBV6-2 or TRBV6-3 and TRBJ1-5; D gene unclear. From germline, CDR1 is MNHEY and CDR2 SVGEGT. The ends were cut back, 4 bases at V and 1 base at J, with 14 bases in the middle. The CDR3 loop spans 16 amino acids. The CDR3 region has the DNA TGTGCCAGCAGTTCCGGGTCCAAGTGGAGCAATCAGCCCCAGCATTTT. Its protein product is CASSSGSKWSNQPQHF.

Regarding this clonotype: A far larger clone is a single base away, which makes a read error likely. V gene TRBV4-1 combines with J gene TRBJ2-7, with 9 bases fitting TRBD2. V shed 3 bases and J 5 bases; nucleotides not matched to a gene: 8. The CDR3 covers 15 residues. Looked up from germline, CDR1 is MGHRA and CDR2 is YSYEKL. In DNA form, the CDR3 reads TGCGCCAGCAGCCAGCCGACTAGCGGATCCCACGAGCAGTACTTC. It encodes CASSQPTSGSHEQYF.

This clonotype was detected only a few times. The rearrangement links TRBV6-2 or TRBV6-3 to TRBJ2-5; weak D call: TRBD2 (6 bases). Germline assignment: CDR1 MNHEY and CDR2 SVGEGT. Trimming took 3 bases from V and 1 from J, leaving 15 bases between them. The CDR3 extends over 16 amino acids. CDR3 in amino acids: CASSYRPGALQETQYF. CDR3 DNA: TGTGCCAGCAGTTATAGGCCGGGAGCCCTCCAAGAGACCCAGTACTTC.

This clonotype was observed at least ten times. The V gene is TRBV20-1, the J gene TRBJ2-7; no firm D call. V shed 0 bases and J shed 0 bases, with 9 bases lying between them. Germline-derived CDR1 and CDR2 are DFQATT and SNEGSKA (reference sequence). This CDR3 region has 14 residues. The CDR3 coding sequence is TGCAGTGCTAGAGAGTTCAGAGTCTCCTACGAGCAGTACTTC. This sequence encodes CSAREFRVSYEQYF.

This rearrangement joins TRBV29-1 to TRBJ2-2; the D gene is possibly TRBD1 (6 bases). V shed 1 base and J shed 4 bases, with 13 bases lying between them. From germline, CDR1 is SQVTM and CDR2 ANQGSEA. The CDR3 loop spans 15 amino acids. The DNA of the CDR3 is TGCAGCGTTGAAGTGAACAGGGCGGGCACCGGGGAGCTGTTTTTT. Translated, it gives CSVEVNRAGTGELFF.